One sample yielded the 26 T cell receptor beta chains listed below, sequenced in a study of CD8 T cells in Susac syndrome. RNA in amounts of roughly 0.5 to 1 ug was reverse transcribed with random hexamers. MiXCR was run by TCRdb on the immunoSEQ multiplex PCR reads, yielding one entry per CDR3 protein. The sample lists just under 95,000 distinct CDR3 sequences, roughly 94% occurring once. Sequenced material: CD4+ T cells from PBMCs. These TCRs come from a human donor with Susac syndrome.

This clonotype was seen more than once but under ten times. The chain joins TRBV4-3 to TRBJ2-3; tentatively, D is TRBD2 (5 bases). CDR3 length: 13 amino acids. V was clipped by 0 bases and J by 11 bases, with 12 bases between them. Germline V CDR1 and CDR2: LGHNA, YSLEER. The CDR3 reads CASSQDRDRGQYF. CDR3 in DNA: TGCGCCAGCAGCCAAGATCGGGATCGGGGGCAGTATTTT.

V usage is TRBV7-9 and J usage is TRBJ2-4, with 9 bases that match TRBD1. Germline CDR1 SEHNR, CDR2 FQNEAQ (reference sequence). Trimming cost V 5 bases and J 5 bases; bases outside gene matches: 7. CDR3 size: 15 residues. The CDR3 DNA reads TGTGCCAGCAGCAGCAAAACAGGGGGCGAAAACATTCAGTACTTC. This translates into CASSSKTGGENIQYF.

The chain employs TRBV18 and TRBJ1-1, with D possibly being TRBD1 (5 bases). Germline-derived CDR1 and CDR2 are KGHSH and LQKENI. Trimming cost V 1 base and J 0 bases, with 12 bases left between them. The CDR3 sequence is 16 residues long. DNA of the CDR3: TGTGCCAGCTCACCACGGGACGGAGGGCTGAACACTGAAGCTTTCTTT. It encodes CASSPRDGGLNTEAFF.

The chain is built from TRBV30 and TRBJ1-1; TRBD1 aligns across 8 bases. The V segment lost 7 bases and the J segment 0 bases; nucleotides outside the gene matches: 4. This CDR3 spans 13 amino acids. The germline gives CDR1 GTSNPN, CDR2 SVGIG (reference sequence). The CDR3 loop is CAFNRGMNTEAFF. The CDR3 DNA is TGTGCCTTTAACAGGGGGATGAACACTGAAGCTTTCTTT.

The chain links TRBV7-2 to TRBJ2-1; D call uncertain. The germline V gene has CDR1 SGHTA and CDR2 FQGNSA. The CDR3 extends over 15 amino acids. The germline V and J ends were trimmed by 5 bases and 5 bases, with 16 bases remaining between them. The DNA of the CDR3 is TGTGCCAGCAGCACAAGCAGATTACGGAACAATGAGCAGTTCTTC. It codes for CASSTSRLRNNEQFF.

The chain is built from TRBV7-6 and TRBJ1-5; TRBD1 is a possible D gene (5 bases). V was cut by 5 bases and J by 4 bases, with 9 bases left in between. The germline V gene encodes CDR1 SGHVS and CDR2 FNYEAQ. CDR3 size: 13 residues. CDR3 nucleotide sequence: TGTGCCAGCAGCCGGGACGTTAATCAGCCCCAGCATTTT. This codes for CASSRDVNQPQHF.

The CDR3 region has the DNA TGTGCCAGCTCACCAGGGATAGCCCAAGAGACCCAGTACTTC. It is translated as CASSPGIAQETQYF. The chain has TRBV18 and TRBJ2-5; D gene unclear. The CDR3 sequence is 14 residues long. CDR1 and CDR2 (germline): KGHSH, LQKENI. Trimming left V 2 bases short and J 1 base short, with 8 bases between.

The J gene is TRBJ2-6, the V gene TRBV10-3; 8 bases agree with TRBD1. J was trimmed by 0 bases and V by 6 bases; bases with no gene match: 1. The CDR3 is 15 amino acids. CDR1 ENHRY and CDR2 SYGVKD come from the germline V gene. Written as DNA, the CDR3 is TGTGCCATCAGGGGGACAGGCTCTGGGGCCAACGTCCTGACTTTC. It yields the protein CAIRGTGSGANVLTF.

The V call is TRBV20-1, the J call TRBJ1-6; no definite D call. CDR3 length equals 14 residues. Looked up from germline, CDR1 is DFQATT and CDR2 is SNEGSKA (reference sequence). The V end lost 6 bases, the J end lost 9 bases, and 18 bases lay between the germline ends. The CDR3 DNA reads as TGCAGTGCGACTTCCCCCCTGGGTGGTTCACCCCTCCACTTT. Its protein product is CSATSPLGGSPLHF.

The chain uses TRBV28 and TRBJ2-5; 9 bases line up with TRBD1. The V gene end was trimmed by 4 bases and the J gene end by 4 bases; junction bases not matched to a gene: 7. The germline V gene encodes CDR1 MDHEN and CDR2 SYDVKM. This CDR3 is built from 15 residues. CDR3 in amino acids: CASSYSTGGTETQYF. CDR3 in DNA: TGTGCCAGCAGTTACTCGACAGGGGGGACAGAGACCCAGTACTTC.

The chain recombines TRBV20-1 with TRBJ2-1, with D possibly matching TRBD1 (6 bases). Germline CDR1 and CDR2: DFQATT and SNEGSKA (reference sequence). Trimming cost V 3 bases and J 3 bases, with 12 bases left between them. This CDR3 contains 14 residues. CDR3 sequence: CSARNRVSYNEQFF. The CDR3 region has the DNA TGCAGTGCTAGGAACAGGGTGAGCTACAATGAGCAGTTCTTC.

This clonotype was recorded only once. The rearrangement links TRBV29-1 to TRBJ1-4; D gene uncertain. V was clipped by 6 bases and J by 0 bases, with 11 bases between them. Per germline, CDR1 SQVTM and CDR2 ANQGSEA. This CDR3 has 14 amino acids. The DNA of the CDR3 is TGCAGCGTCCGGGAGGGAGCAACTAATGAAAAACTGTTTTTT. It translates to CSVREGATNEKLFF.

V and J are TRBV4-1 and TRBJ1-6; 8 bases are a match to TRBD1. The CDR3 is made up of 15 amino acids. Germline lookup yields CDR1 MGHRA and CDR2 YSYEKL. J gave up 7 bases and V 3 bases, and 5 bases lay outside the gene matches. The CDR3 bases are TGCGCCAGCAGCCAGTTGACAGGGGACAATTCACCCCTCCACTTT. Residues: CASSQLTGDNSPLHF.

V gene TRBV9 combines with J gene TRBJ2-7; D perhaps matches TRBD1 (5 bases). Germline V gene lookup returns CDR1 SGDLS and CDR2 YYNGEE. The ends were cut back, 3 bases at V and 3 bases at J, with 13 bases in the middle. CDR3 size: 14 residues. For the CDR3, the DNA is TGTGCCAGCAGCGGAGATTCAGGGAACTACGAGCAGTACTTC. Its translation: CASSGDSGNYEQYF.

The chain is built from TRBV25-1 and TRBJ2-5, with 8 bases matching TRBD2. The germline CDR1 and CDR2 sequences are MGHDK and SYGVNS. The CDR3 is made up of 16 amino acids. V lost 5 bases and J lost 5; bases outside the gene matches: 13. CDR3 sequence: CASSRTGTRGGETQYF. CDR3 in DNA: TGTGCCAGCAGTAGGACCGGGACTAGAGGCGGGGAGACCCAGTACTTC. The complete variable domain, with remaining parts taken from reference TRBV25-1 and TRBJ2-5, reads EADIYQTPRYLVIGTGKKITLECSQTMGHDKMYWYQQDPGMELHLIHYSYGVNSTEKGDLSSESTVSRIRTEHFPLTLESARPSHTSQYLCASSRTGTRGGETQYFGPGTRLLVL.

This sequence joins TRBV5-4 and TRBJ2-2; the match to TRBD1 covers 7 bases. Germline CDR1 is SGHNT and CDR2 is YYREEE (reference sequence). There are 14 residues in the CDR3. The V segment lost 4 bases and the J segment 6 bases; nucleotides outside the gene matches: 6. CDR3 coding DNA: TGTGCCAGCAGCCGGACAGGATCTCCCGGGGAGCTGTTTTTT. Protein product: CASSRTGSPGELFF.

The rearrangement uses TRBV27 and TRBJ1-1; TRBD1 agrees at 10 bases. CDR3 length equals 16 residues. With V trimmed by 6 bases and J by 5 bases, 12 bases remained unmatched. Per the germline V gene, CDR1 is MNHEY and CDR2 is SMNVEV (reference sequence). The CDR3 loop reads CASSPLRAGQGTEAFF. In nucleotides, the CDR3 is TGTGCCAGCAGCCCCCTACGGGCGGGACAGGGGACTGAAGCTTTCTTT.

The rearrangement joins TRBV6-6 to TRBJ1-4; TRBD1 aligns across 7 bases. Trimming took 7 bases from V and 0 from J; bases not matched to a gene: 8. Germline CDR1 and CDR2: MNHNY and SVGAGI (reference sequence). The CDR3 sequence is 16 residues long. CDR3 in amino acids: CASILGQFATNEKLFF. CDR3 sequence (DNA): TGTGCCAGCATTCTGGGACAGTTTGCAACTAATGAAAAACTGTTTTTT.

The V and J genes are TRBV9 and TRBJ2-5, with 9 bases identical to TRBD2. V lost 7 bases and J lost 5; bases outside the gene matches: 3. Germline V gene sequence: CDR1 SGDLS, CDR2 YYNGEE. CDR3 length: 12 residues. The CDR3 reads CASGLAGETQYF. DNA of the CDR3: TGTGCCAGCGGGCTAGCGGGGGAGACCCAGTACTTC.

V and J are TRBV28 and TRBJ2-3, with unresolved D. Germline V lookup: CDR1 MDHEN, CDR2 SYDVKM. The CDR3 consists of 14 residues. The V end was cut by 5 bases, the J end by 6 bases, with 15 bases between. The CDR3 loop reads CASSPINQEDTQYF. In DNA form, the CDR3 reads TGTGCCAGCAGTCCAATTAACCAAGAGGATACGCAGTATTTT. Drawing the rest from reference TRBV28 and TRBJ2-3, the complete variable domain is DVKVTQSSRYLVKRTGEKVFLECVQDMDHENMFWYRQDPGLGLRLIYFSYDVKMKEKGDIPEGYSVSREKKERFSLILESASTNQTSMYLCASSPINQEDTQYFGPGTRLTVL.

The CDR3 loop is CAWSRGADYGYTF. The CDR3 nucleotides are TGTGCCTGGAGTCGGGGGGCTGACTATGGCTACACCTTC. This chain joins TRBV30 and TRBJ1-2; D perhaps matches TRBD1 (6 bases). The CDR3 contains 13 residues. Germline V gene lookup returns CDR1 GTSNPN and CDR2 SVGIG (reference sequence). Trimming shortened V by 2 bases and J by 3 bases, and 10 bases separated the two germline ends.

J is TRBJ1-4 and V is TRBV20-1; a weak D match, TRBD1 (5 bases). CDR1 and CDR2 (germline): DFQATT, SNEGSKA (reference sequence). The CDR3 is 13 amino acids. Trimming pared 5 bases from V and 8 bases from J, leaving 15 bases between. The CDR3 DNA follows: TGCAGTGCTCGAAAGGGGAAGGCAGAAAAACTGTTTTTT. Translated: CSARKGKAEKLFF.

CDR3 sequence reads: CAWSEGFRHAFF. The CDR3 nucleotides read TGTGCCTGGAGTGAGGGCTTCAGGCACGCTTTCTTT. The chain joins TRBV30 to TRBJ1-1; the D is unclear. The germline V gene has CDR1 GTSNPN and CDR2 SVGIG (reference sequence). Trimming took 1 base from V and 11 from J, leaving 14 bases between them. CDR3 length equals 12 residues.

The V and J genes are TRBV20-1 and TRBJ2-5, with D perhaps TRBD2 (5 bases). Looked up from germline, CDR1 is DFQATT and CDR2 is SNEGSKA (reference sequence). V lost 5 bases, J lost 5 bases, and 12 bases lay in between. CDR3 length: 12 amino acids. CDR3 sequence: CSAGLNRETQYF. CDR3 coding DNA: TGCAGTGCTGGACTTAACCGGGAGACCCAGTACTTC.

The gene calls are TRBV28 and TRBJ1-1; possible D gene TRBD1, 6 bases. The CDR3 is 13 residues long. V was pared by 3 bases and J by 6 bases, with 11 bases between. Germline values: CDR1 MDHEN, CDR2 SYDVKM. Here the CDR3 DNA reads TGTGCCAGCAGTTTCAGGCACAGGGCTGAAGCTTTCTTT. Its protein product is CASSFRHRAEAFF.

This chain joins TRBV30 and TRBJ1-1, with D possibly TRBD1 on 5 matching bases. The V end was cut by 0 bases, the J end by 5 bases, with 10 bases between. There are 13 residues in the CDR3. The germline gives CDR1 GTSNPN, CDR2 SVGIG (reference sequence). The CDR3 spells CAWSVTGGTEAFF. The CDR3 DNA reads as TGTGCCTGGAGTGTAACTGGGGGGACTGAAGCTTTCTTT.